The rows below give T cell receptor beta chains drawn from one sample of a study of blood T cell repertoires in COVID-19. The assay was immunoSEQ multiplex PCR, and TCRdb's table has in-frame clones only and misses some. The sample records 150,000 to 200,000 clones, about 88% being singletons. Sequencing was done on a sample of PBMCs or T cells enriched from blood (not recorded which). Receptors were obtained from a woman aged 18 to 35 who had recovered from COVID-19. Both conserved end residues are part of each CDR3. Fields, in order: clone size, J gene, D gene, V gene, CDR3 DNA, CDR3 protein. The D gene is left open where the match is weak. Size tells how often a clone was seen (once, few, many) or the class of an expanded clone, and some rows leave it out.

clone_size: -
j_call: TRBJ1-2
d_call: -
v_call: TRBV5-6
cdr3_nt: TGTGCCAGCAGCGTGGCCCCTAATTTTGGTGGCTACACCTTC
cdr3_aa: CASSVAPNFGGYTF

clone_size: -
j_call: TRBJ2-2
d_call: TRBD2
v_call: TRBV7-6
cdr3_nt: TGTGCCAGCAGCTTGGGACTAGAGGACGGGGAGCTGTTTTTT
cdr3_aa: CASSLGLEDGELFF

clone_size: -
j_call: TRBJ1-2
d_call: -
v_call: TRBV14
cdr3_nt: TGTGCCAGCAGCCAAGGGACAGCTAACTATGGCTACACCTTC
cdr3_aa: CASSQGTANYGYTF

clone_size: few
j_call: TRBJ1-4
d_call: TRBD1
v_call: TRBV6-1
cdr3_nt: TGTGCCAGCAGTGCGTCCGGGACAGGGTGGGGTTCGCCGGAAAAACTGTTTTTT
cdr3_aa: CASSASGTGWGSPEKLFF

clone_size: -
j_call: TRBJ1-4
d_call: TRBD1
v_call: TRBV30
cdr3_nt: TGTGCCTGGAGTCGTCAGGGGGTGGAAAAACTGTTTTTT
cdr3_aa: CAWSRQGVEKLFF

clone_size: -
j_call: TRBJ2-3
d_call: TRBD2
v_call: TRBV7-2
cdr3_nt: TGTGCCAGCAGCTTCTGGGGACTAGCGGGGGGCATAACAGATACGCAGTATTTT
cdr3_aa: CASSFWGLAGGITDTQYF

clone_size: -
j_call: TRBJ1-1
d_call: -
v_call: TRBV5-6
cdr3_nt: TGTGCCAGCAGCCTGGGTACAGGGCAGATCGGAGCTTTCTTT
cdr3_aa: CASSLGTGQIGAFF

clone_size: once
j_call: TRBJ2-2
d_call: -
v_call: TRBV19
cdr3_nt: TGTGCCAGTAGTCTGCAGCCCGCGGGCGGGGAGCTGTTTTTT
cdr3_aa: CASSLQPAGGELFF

clone_size: -
j_call: TRBJ1-3
d_call: -
v_call: TRBV30
cdr3_nt: TGTGCCTGGAACGGGGGGTTGGTTGGAAACACCATATATTTT
cdr3_aa: CAWNGGLVGNTIYF

clone_size: -
j_call: TRBJ2-1
d_call: TRBD2
v_call: TRBV4-1
cdr3_nt: TGCGCCAGCAGCCTTACCTGGACTAGCGGGGGTGAGCAGTTCTTC
cdr3_aa: CASSLTWTSGGEQFF

clone_size: -
j_call: TRBJ2-7
d_call: -
v_call: TRBV18
cdr3_nt: TGTGCCAGCTCCCTTGAACCATTAACTATAACCCACGAGCAGTACTTC
cdr3_aa: CASSLEPLTITHEQYF

clone_size: -
j_call: TRBJ2-1
d_call: -
v_call: TRBV21-1
cdr3_nt: TGTGCCAGCACCCAGACAGGGGGGTTAGGGAATGAGCAGTTCTTC
cdr3_aa: CASTQTGGLGNEQFF

clone_size: -
j_call: TRBJ2-2
d_call: TRBD1
v_call: TRBV29-1
cdr3_nt: TGCAGCGTCCAACCCCGGACAGGGCTCAACACCGGGGAGCTGTTTTTT
cdr3_aa: CSVQPRTGLNTGELFF

clone_size: -
j_call: TRBJ2-3
d_call: TRBD2
v_call: TRBV9
cdr3_nt: TGTGCCAGCAGCGTAGGTTCTGGCGGGGGGGCCCAGTCAGATACGCAGTATTTT
cdr3_aa: CASSVGSGGGAQSDTQYF

clone_size: -
j_call: TRBJ2-4
d_call: TRBD1
v_call: TRBV3-1/TRBV3-2
cdr3_nt: TGTGCCAGCAGCCAAGATCCCACAGGGGGGAAAAACATTCAGTACTTC
cdr3_aa: CASSQDPTGGKNIQYF

clone_size: few
j_call: TRBJ1-6
d_call: TRBD1
v_call: TRBV5-8
cdr3_nt: TGTGCCACCTCCGGGACAGGGGGACCTAATTCACCCCTCCACTTT
cdr3_aa: CATSGTGGPNSPLHF

clone_size: -
j_call: TRBJ2-5
d_call: TRBD2
v_call: TRBV7-2
cdr3_nt: TGTGCCAGCAGCTACTATACGACTAGCGGAGAGACCCAGTACTTC
cdr3_aa: CASSYYTTSGETQYF

clone_size: few
j_call: TRBJ1-1
d_call: TRBD1
v_call: TRBV10-1
cdr3_nt: TGCGCCAGCACCGGACAGGGGAACACTGAAGCTTTCTTT
cdr3_aa: CASTGQGNTEAFF